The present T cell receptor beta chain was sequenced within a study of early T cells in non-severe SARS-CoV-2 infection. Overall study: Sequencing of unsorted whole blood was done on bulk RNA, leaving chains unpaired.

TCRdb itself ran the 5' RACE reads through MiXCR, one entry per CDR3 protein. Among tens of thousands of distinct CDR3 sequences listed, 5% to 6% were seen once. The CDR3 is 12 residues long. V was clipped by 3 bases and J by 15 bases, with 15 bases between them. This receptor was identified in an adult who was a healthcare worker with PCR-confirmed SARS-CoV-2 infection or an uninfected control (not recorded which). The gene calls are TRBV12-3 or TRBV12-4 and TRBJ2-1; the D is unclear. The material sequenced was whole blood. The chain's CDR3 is CASSFPVGKSFF. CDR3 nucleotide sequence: TGTGCCAGCAGTTTCCCAGTAGGGAAGTCGTTCTTC.